A selection of T cell receptor beta chains follows, all from one sample in a study of blood T cell repertoires in COVID-19. Here immunoSEQ multiplex PCR was the method, and the copy in TCRdb shows in-frame clones only, minus some. The profile shows under 300,000 clones, roughly 83% of them singletons. The source material was peripheral blood. The receptors originated from a man aged 55 to 69 who had recovered from COVID-19. CDR3s include the opening cysteine and the closing phenylalanine or tryptophan. A D gene is named only where the DNA matches it firmly. Clone size is given for some rows only: seen once, a few or many times, or a class if the clone is expanded.

cdr3_nt: TGTGCCAGCTCACCGGGGACAGGCACTACGTGGAGGAGCAATCAGCCCCAGCATTTT
cdr3_aa: CASSPGTGTTWRSNQPQHF
j_call: TRBJ1-5
clone_size: .
v_call: TRBV18
d_call: TRBD1

cdr3_nt: TGTGCCAGCAGTTCCCAGCGGGAGGAGTTCTTC
cdr3_aa: CASSSQREEFF
j_call: TRBJ2-1
clone_size: .
v_call: TRBV2
d_call: TRBD2

cdr3_nt: TGTGCCAGCAGTTATGAAGCGGGAGCCTCCACCGGGGAGCTGTTTTTT
cdr3_aa: CASSYEAGASTGELFF
j_call: TRBJ2-2
clone_size: .
v_call: TRBV6-5
d_call: TRBD2

cdr3_nt: TGTGCCAGCAGCCGGACTAGCGGGGGTGTAACAGATACGCAGTATTTT
cdr3_aa: CASSRTSGGVTDTQYF
j_call: TRBJ2-3
clone_size: .
v_call: TRBV27
d_call: TRBD2

cdr3_nt: TGTGCCAGCAGCGCCCCTGTAAGGGGTGACGAGCAGTACTTC
cdr3_aa: CASSAPVRGDEQYF
j_call: TRBJ2-7
clone_size: once
v_call: TRBV7-9
d_call: .

cdr3_nt: TGTGCCAGCAGCCACGGCGGGAGTGGCACCGGGGAGCTGTTTTTT
cdr3_aa: CASSHGGSGTGELFF
j_call: TRBJ2-2
clone_size: .
v_call: TRBV3-1/TRBV3-2
d_call: TRBD2

cdr3_nt: TGCGCCAGCAGCCAGGGTAGCGGAGATACGCAGTATTTT
cdr3_aa: CASSQGSGDTQYF
j_call: TRBJ2-3
clone_size: .
v_call: TRBV4-1
d_call: .

cdr3_nt: TGTGCTAGCAGCTTAGCCGGGGGAAGCACAGATACGCAGTATTTT
cdr3_aa: CASSLAGGSTDTQYF
j_call: TRBJ2-3
clone_size: .
v_call: TRBV7-7
d_call: .

cdr3_nt: TGTGCCTGGTCGCCGCAGGGGACCCAGTACTTC
cdr3_aa: CAWSPQGTQYF
j_call: TRBJ2-5
clone_size: .
v_call: TRBV30
d_call: .

cdr3_nt: TGCGCCAGCAGCTTGGAGGGGACAGGGGGCTTTGAGCAGTTCTTC
cdr3_aa: CASSLEGTGGFEQFF
j_call: TRBJ2-1
clone_size: .
v_call: TRBV5-1
d_call: TRBD1

cdr3_nt: TGTGCCAGCAGGCGTACCGGGACAGGGGGCGGTGATGGCTACACCTTC
cdr3_aa: CASRRTGTGGGDGYTF
j_call: TRBJ1-2
clone_size: .
v_call: TRBV5-6
d_call: TRBD1

cdr3_nt: TGTGCCAGCAGCTCCCCCAGGGAAGGGAATTCACCCCTCCACTTT
cdr3_aa: CASSSPREGNSPLHF
j_call: TRBJ1-6
clone_size: few
v_call: TRBV7-2
d_call: .

cdr3_nt: TGCGCCAGCAGCCAGGAAGGACAGACTAACTATGGCTACACCTTC
cdr3_aa: CASSQEGQTNYGYTF
j_call: TRBJ1-2
clone_size: .
v_call: TRBV4-1
d_call: .

cdr3_nt: TGTGCCAGCAGTTACTTGGCGGGAGCCACAGATACGCAGTATTTT
cdr3_aa: CASSYLAGATDTQYF
j_call: TRBJ2-3
clone_size: .
v_call: TRBV6-2/TRBV6-3
d_call: TRBD2

cdr3_nt: TGTGCCAGCAGTTCCACGGGATCCTATAATTCACCCCTCCACTTT
cdr3_aa: CASSSTGSYNSPLHF
j_call: TRBJ1-6
clone_size: .
v_call: TRBV27
d_call: .

cdr3_nt: TGTGCCAGCAGCTATCAGGGCAGGGGGCTCGGCTATGGCTACACCTTC
cdr3_aa: CASSYQGRGLGYGYTF
j_call: TRBJ1-2
clone_size: .
v_call: TRBV5-4
d_call: TRBD1

cdr3_nt: TGTGCCAGCAGCGTAGGAAAATCGAGCTCCTACGAGCAGTACTTC
cdr3_aa: CASSVGKSSSYEQYF
j_call: TRBJ2-7
clone_size: .
v_call: TRBV9
d_call: .

cdr3_nt: TGCGCCAGCAGCTACGCCGGGACTACCACAGATACGCAGTATTTT
cdr3_aa: CASSYAGTTTDTQYF
j_call: TRBJ2-3
clone_size: .
v_call: TRBV5-1
d_call: TRBD2

cdr3_nt: TGCAGTGCTGACAGAGGAAACATTCAGTACTTC
cdr3_aa: CSADRGNIQYF
j_call: TRBJ2-4
clone_size: .
v_call: TRBV20-1
d_call: .

cdr3_nt: TGCAGTGCCAGTCTGGCGGGGGCAGATACGCAGTATTTT
cdr3_aa: CSASLAGADTQYF
j_call: TRBJ2-3
clone_size: .
v_call: TRBV20-1
d_call: TRBD2

cdr3_nt: TGTGCCAGCAGTTACTCGGCGACAGGCAATTCACCCCTCCACTTT
cdr3_aa: CASSYSATGNSPLHF
j_call: TRBJ1-6
clone_size: .
v_call: TRBV6-6
d_call: .

cdr3_nt: TGTGCCAGCAGCCAAGGGGGACAGGGTAGATACGAGCAGTACTTC
cdr3_aa: CASSQGGQGRYEQYF
j_call: TRBJ2-7
clone_size: .
v_call: TRBV4-2
d_call: TRBD1

cdr3_nt: TGTGCCAGCAGCCGCCAGACTAGCGGAGAAGAGACCCAGTACTTC
cdr3_aa: CASSRQTSGEETQYF
j_call: TRBJ2-5
clone_size: .
v_call: TRBV7-2
d_call: TRBD2

cdr3_nt: TGTGCCAGCAGCCCCACTATAGGTTTCGCGGTGGGTGGCTACACCTTC
cdr3_aa: CASSPTIGFAVGGYTF
j_call: TRBJ1-2
clone_size: .
v_call: TRBV9
d_call: .

cdr3_nt: TGTGCCAGCAGCGTAGGGGCGCTAGCGGGGGCCGGTGAGCAGTTCTTC
cdr3_aa: CASSVGALAGAGEQFF
j_call: TRBJ2-1
clone_size: .
v_call: TRBV9
d_call: TRBD2

cdr3_nt: TGTGCCAGCAGCCCCGGAGCTTATAGCAATCAGCCCCAGCATTTT
cdr3_aa: CASSPGAYSNQPQHF
j_call: TRBJ1-5
clone_size: .
v_call: TRBV27
d_call: .

cdr3_nt: TGTGCCAGCCCCGGGAGGGACGGAGCAGACTATGGCTACACCTTC
cdr3_aa: CASPGRDGADYGYTF
j_call: TRBJ1-2
clone_size: .
v_call: TRBV2
d_call: .

cdr3_nt: TGTGCCAGCAGCCAAGATCCTAGCGGGGGGGCCTACGAGCAGTACTTC
cdr3_aa: CASSQDPSGGAYEQYF
j_call: TRBJ2-7
clone_size: few
v_call: TRBV4-2
d_call: TRBD2

cdr3_nt: TGTGCCAGCTCACGGGGGGTGACCCCCTTGATGAACACTGAAGCTTTCTTT
cdr3_aa: CASSRGVTPLMNTEAFF
j_call: TRBJ1-1
clone_size: .
v_call: TRBV18
d_call: .

cdr3_nt: TGTGCCAGCAGCTTAATGGGGAGGGGCACCGGGGAGCTGTTTTTT
cdr3_aa: CASSLMGRGTGELFF
j_call: TRBJ2-2
clone_size: .
v_call: TRBV7-3
d_call: TRBD2

cdr3_nt: TGCAGCGTTCAGGGAAGGAATGAAAAACTGTTTTTT
cdr3_aa: CSVQGRNEKLFF
j_call: TRBJ1-4
clone_size: .
v_call: TRBV29-1
d_call: .

cdr3_nt: TGTGCCAGCAGCCAAGTCCTGGAGACCCAGTACTTC
cdr3_aa: CASSQVLETQYF
j_call: TRBJ2-5
clone_size: .
v_call: TRBV14
d_call: .

cdr3_nt: TGTGCCAGCAGCCAGGCGCCTCCCGATACGCAGTATTTT
cdr3_aa: CASSQAPPDTQYF
j_call: TRBJ2-3
clone_size: .
v_call: TRBV9
d_call: .

cdr3_nt: TGCAGTGCTAGTCGACTAGCGGAGGGGGGAAACATTCAGTACTTC
cdr3_aa: CSASRLAEGGNIQYF
j_call: TRBJ2-4
clone_size: .
v_call: TRBV20-1
d_call: TRBD2

cdr3_nt: TGCGCCAGCAGCACGGGGAGGGTCCTCGGCGAGCAGTACTTC
cdr3_aa: CASSTGRVLGEQYF
j_call: TRBJ2-7
clone_size: .
v_call: TRBV5-1
d_call: TRBD2

cdr3_nt: TGTGCCGGACAGGGGTCGCAAAATTCACCCCTCCACTTT
cdr3_aa: CAGQGSQNSPLHF
j_call: TRBJ1-6
clone_size: .
v_call: TRBV30
d_call: TRBD1

cdr3_nt: TGTGCCAGCAGCCTTATTGGGAGAGCTGCCGGGGAGCTGTTTTTT
cdr3_aa: CASSLIGRAAGELFF
j_call: TRBJ2-2
clone_size: .
v_call: TRBV27
d_call: .

cdr3_nt: TGTGCCAGCAGCCTTGGACAGGGGGCAATTTCACCCCTCCACTTT
cdr3_aa: CASSLGQGAISPLHF
j_call: TRBJ1-6
clone_size: .
v_call: TRBV5-8
d_call: TRBD1

cdr3_nt: TGCGCCAGCAGCCCAGGACAGGCCTATGGCTACACCTTC
cdr3_aa: CASSPGQAYGYTF
j_call: TRBJ1-2
clone_size: .
v_call: TRBV4-1
d_call: TRBD1

cdr3_nt: TGTGCCAGCAGTGAGAGTGGGAACACTGAAGCTTTCTTT
cdr3_aa: CASSESGNTEAFF
j_call: TRBJ1-1
clone_size: .
v_call: TRBV25-1
d_call: .

cdr3_nt: TGCGCCAGCGGGGCCGGTTCCAATTCACCCCTCCACTTT
cdr3_aa: CASGAGSNSPLHF
j_call: TRBJ1-6
clone_size: .
v_call: TRBV5-1
d_call: .

cdr3_nt: TGTGCCAGCAGCTCCGGGACAAATGAGCAGTTCTTC
cdr3_aa: CASSSGTNEQFF
j_call: TRBJ2-1
clone_size: few
v_call: TRBV7-9
d_call: .

cdr3_nt: TGTGCCAGCAGTTTTCGGACAGGTCAAGAGACCCAGTACTTC
cdr3_aa: CASSFRTGQETQYF
j_call: TRBJ2-5
clone_size: .
v_call: TRBV28
d_call: TRBD1

cdr3_nt: TGTGCCACCAGCAGACACCGGGACAGGGAAGGCTACACCTTC
cdr3_aa: CATSRHRDREGYTF
j_call: TRBJ1-2
clone_size: once
v_call: TRBV15
d_call: TRBD1

cdr3_nt: TGTGCCAGCAGAGAGTGGGCTAGCGGGGAAGAGCAGTACTTC
cdr3_aa: CASREWASGEEQYF
j_call: TRBJ2-7
clone_size: .
v_call: TRBV6-5
d_call: TRBD2

cdr3_nt: TGTGCCACCAGTGATTTCGTTCAGGGCACCTACGAGCAGTACTTC
cdr3_aa: CATSDFVQGTYEQYF
j_call: TRBJ2-7
clone_size: .
v_call: TRBV24-1
d_call: .

cdr3_nt: TGCGCCAGCAGCTGGACTGGCGGGGGCGGGAATGAGCAGTTCTTC
cdr3_aa: CASSWTGGGGNEQFF
j_call: TRBJ2-1
clone_size: .
v_call: TRBV5-1
d_call: .

cdr3_nt: TGTGCCAGCAGCGTAGGAGCCGAGGGTTCACCCCTCCACTTT
cdr3_aa: CASSVGAEGSPLHF
j_call: TRBJ1-6
clone_size: .
v_call: TRBV9
d_call: .

cdr3_nt: TGTGCCAGCTCACCGCAAAGGGCCGGGGGGTGGAATGAGCAGTTCTTC
cdr3_aa: CASSPQRAGGWNEQFF
j_call: TRBJ2-1
clone_size: .
v_call: TRBV18
d_call: TRBD2